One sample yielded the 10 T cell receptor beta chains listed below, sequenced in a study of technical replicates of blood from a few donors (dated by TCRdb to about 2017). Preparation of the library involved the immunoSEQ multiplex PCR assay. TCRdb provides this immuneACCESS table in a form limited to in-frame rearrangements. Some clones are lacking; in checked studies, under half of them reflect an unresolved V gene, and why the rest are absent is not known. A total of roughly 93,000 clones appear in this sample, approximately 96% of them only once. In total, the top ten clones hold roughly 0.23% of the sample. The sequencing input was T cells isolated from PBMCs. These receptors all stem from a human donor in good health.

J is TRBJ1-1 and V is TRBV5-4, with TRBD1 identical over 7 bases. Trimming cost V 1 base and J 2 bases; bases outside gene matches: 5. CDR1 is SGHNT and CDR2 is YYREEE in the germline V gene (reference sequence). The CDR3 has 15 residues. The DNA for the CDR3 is TGTGCCAGCAGCTTGAATCGACAGGGAAACACTGAAGCTTTCTTT. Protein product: CASSLNRQGNTEAFF. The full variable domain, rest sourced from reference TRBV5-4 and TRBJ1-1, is ETGVTQSPTHLIKTRGQQVTLRCSSQSGHNTVSWYQQALGQGPQFIFQYYREEENGRGNFPPRFSGLQFPNYSSELNVNALELDDSALYLCASSLNRQGNTEAFFGQGTRLTVV.

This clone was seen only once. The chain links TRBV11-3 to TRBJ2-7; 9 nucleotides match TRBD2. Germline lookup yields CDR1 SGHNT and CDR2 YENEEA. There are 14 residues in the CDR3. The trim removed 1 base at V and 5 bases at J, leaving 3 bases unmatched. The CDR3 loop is CASSLVAGVDEQYF. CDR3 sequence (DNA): TGTGCCAGCAGCTTAGTAGCGGGAGTCGACGAGCAGTACTTC.

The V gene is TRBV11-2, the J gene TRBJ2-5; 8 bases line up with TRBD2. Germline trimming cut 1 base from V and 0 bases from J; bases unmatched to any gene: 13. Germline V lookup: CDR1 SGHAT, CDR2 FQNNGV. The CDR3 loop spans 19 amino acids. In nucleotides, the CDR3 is TGTGCCAGCAGCTTAGGGCCCTCGGATAGCGGGACTTACCAAGAGACCCAGTACTTC. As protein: CASSLGPSDSGTYQETQYF. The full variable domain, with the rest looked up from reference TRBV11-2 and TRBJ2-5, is EAGVAQSPRYKIIEKRQSVAFWCNPISGHATLYWYQQILGQGPKLLIQFQNNGVVDDSQLPKDRFSAERLKGVDSTLKIQPAKLEDSAVYLCASSLGPSDSGTYQETQYFGPGTRLLVL.

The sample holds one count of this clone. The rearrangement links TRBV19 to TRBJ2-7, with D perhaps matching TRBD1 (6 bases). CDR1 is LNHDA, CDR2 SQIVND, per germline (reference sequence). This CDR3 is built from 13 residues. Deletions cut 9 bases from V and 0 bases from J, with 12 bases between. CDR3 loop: CASEQGSSYEQYF. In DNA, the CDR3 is TGTGCCAGCGAACAGGGCAGCTCCTACGAGCAGTACTTC.

The CDR3 loop reads CASSLSIRGFNSPLHF. CDR3 nucleotides: TGTGCCAGCAGCTTATCCATCAGGGGGTTCAATTCACCCCTCCACTTT. The V gene is TRBV13, the J gene TRBJ1-6; 7 bases align to TRBD1. With V trimmed by 2 bases and J by 7 bases, 8 bases remained unmatched. This CDR3 has 16 residues. Looked up from germline, CDR1 is PRHDT and CDR2 is FYEKMQ (reference sequence).

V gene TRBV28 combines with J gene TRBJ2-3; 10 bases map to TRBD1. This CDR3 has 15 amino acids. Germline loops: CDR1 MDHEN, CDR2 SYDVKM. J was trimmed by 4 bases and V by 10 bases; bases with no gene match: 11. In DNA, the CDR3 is TGTGCCAACGGGGTAGCGGGACAGGGGTCAGATACGCAGTATTTT. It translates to CANGVAGQGSDTQYF. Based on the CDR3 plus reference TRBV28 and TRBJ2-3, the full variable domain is DVKVTQSSRYLVKRTGEKVFLECVQDMDHENMFWYRQDPGLGLRLIYFSYDVKMKEKGDIPEGYSVSREKKERFSLILESASTNQTSMYLCANGVAGQGSDTQYFGPGTRLTVL.

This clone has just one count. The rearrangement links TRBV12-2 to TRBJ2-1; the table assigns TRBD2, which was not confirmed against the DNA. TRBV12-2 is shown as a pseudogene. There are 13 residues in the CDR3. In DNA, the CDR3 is TGTGCAAGTCGCCTCAGCCGCGGCTATGAGCAGTTCTTC. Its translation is CASRLSRGYEQFF.

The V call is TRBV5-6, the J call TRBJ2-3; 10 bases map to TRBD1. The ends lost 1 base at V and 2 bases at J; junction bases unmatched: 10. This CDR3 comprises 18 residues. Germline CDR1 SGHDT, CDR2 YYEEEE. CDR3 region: CASSLPDRGFLDTDTQYF. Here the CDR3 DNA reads TGTGCCAGCAGCTTGCCGGACAGGGGGTTTCTCGACACAGATACGCAGTATTTT. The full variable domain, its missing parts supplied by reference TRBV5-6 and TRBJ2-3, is DAGVTQSPTHLIKTRGQQVTLRCSPKSGHDTVSWYQQALGQGPQFIFQYYEEEERQRGNFPDRFSGHQFPNYSSELNVNALLLGDSALYLCASSLPDRGFLDTDTQYFGPGTRLTVL.

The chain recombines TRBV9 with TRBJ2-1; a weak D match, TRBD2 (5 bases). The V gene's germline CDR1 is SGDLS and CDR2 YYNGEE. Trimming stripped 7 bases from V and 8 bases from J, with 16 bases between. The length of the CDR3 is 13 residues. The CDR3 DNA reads TGTGCCAGCGAGGGCCTAGTTCCCCATGAGCAGTTCTTC. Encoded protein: CASEGLVPHEQFF.

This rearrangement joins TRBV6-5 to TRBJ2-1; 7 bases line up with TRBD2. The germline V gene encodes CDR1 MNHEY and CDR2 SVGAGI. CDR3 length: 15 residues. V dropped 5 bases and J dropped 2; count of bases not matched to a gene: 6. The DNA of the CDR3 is TGTGCCAGCAGTCGGCCGCTAGCGGCCTACAATGAGCAGTTCTTC. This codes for CASSRPLAAYNEQFF.